This TCR beta chain was profiled in a study of blood T cell repertoires in COVID-19. V lost 6 bases and J lost 2, with 11 bases in between. Germline CDR1 LNHDA, CDR2 SQIVND (reference sequence). This CDR3 has 13 amino acids. Clones were read by immunoSEQ multiplex PCR, and TCRdb kept only the in-frame ones, dropping some. Found here are approximately 68,000 clones, approximately 86% of them singletons; the top ten hold roughly 16%. Sequenced material: peripheral blood. The sequence was collected from a man older than 75 with active COVID-19. The genes are TRBV19 and TRBJ2-7; possibly TRBD1 for D (5 bases). CDR3 loop: CASSLQVTYEQYF. The CDR3 DNA sequence: TGTGCCAGTAGCCTACAGGTGACCTACGAGCAGTACTTC.